The clone carrying this TCR beta chain was detected only a few times. Its specificity is not known. Incorporated into the TCR beta cDNA libraries were unique molecular identifiers, which served to reduce PCR and sequencing biases. Out of roughly 0.85 to 10 million T cells, 450,000 to 600,000 cDNA molecules were generated. TCRdb reanalysed the PCR reads using MiXCR and keeps one entry per CDR3 protein. Of some 890,000 distinct CDR3 sequences in the sample, about 50% were seen once. This entry comes from a study of post-analysis software for immune sequencing data. Study details: Included among the disease courses, which were recorded for the cohort, were relapsing-remitting, secondary progressive and progressive-relapsing multiple sclerosis. Study-level results: Patients used about five TRBV segments, including TRBV5-6, TRBV5-1 and TRBV20-1, more often than controls. Pronounced co-clustering by F measure was evident among identically batched samples. Comparison with controls showed significantly lower normalized Chao1 diversity in multiple sclerosis patients.

CDR1 and CDR2 from the germline V gene are MNHEY and SVGAGI. CDR3 size: 16 residues. With 2 bases clipped from V and 3 bases from J, the junction kept 7 bases outside the gene matches. This chain uses TRBV6-5 with TRBJ2-7; 10 bases line up with TRBD1. The source of this sequence is a girl under 18 with multiple sclerosis. What was sequenced was blood. CDR3 nucleotides: TGTGCCAGCAGTTACCGGGACAGGGGAGGGCTCTACGAGCAGTACTTC. Translating gives CASSYRDRGGLYEQYF.